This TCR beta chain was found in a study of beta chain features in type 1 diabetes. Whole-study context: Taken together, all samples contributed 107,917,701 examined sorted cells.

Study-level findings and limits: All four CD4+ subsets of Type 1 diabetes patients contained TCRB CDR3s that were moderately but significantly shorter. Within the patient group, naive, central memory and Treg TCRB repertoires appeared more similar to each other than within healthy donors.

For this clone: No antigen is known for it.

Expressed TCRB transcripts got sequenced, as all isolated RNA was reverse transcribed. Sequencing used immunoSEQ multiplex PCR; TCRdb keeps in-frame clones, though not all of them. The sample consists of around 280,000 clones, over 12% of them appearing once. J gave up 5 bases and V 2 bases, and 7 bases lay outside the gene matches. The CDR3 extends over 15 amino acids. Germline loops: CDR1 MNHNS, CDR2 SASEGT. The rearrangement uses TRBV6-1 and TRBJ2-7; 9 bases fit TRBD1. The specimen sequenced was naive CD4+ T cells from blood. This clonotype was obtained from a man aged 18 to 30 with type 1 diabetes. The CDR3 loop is CASSELRDRDHEQYF. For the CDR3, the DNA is TGTGCCAGCAGTGAATTGCGGGACAGGGACCACGAGCAGTACTTC.